This T cell receptor beta chain originates from a study of T cells after yellow fever vaccination. TCRdb independently ran MiXCR on the 5' RACE reads; one entry per CDR3 protein. Of 500,000 to 650,000 distinct CDR3 sequences in the sample, about a sixth were seen once. The germline gives CDR1 LGHNA, CDR2 YSLEER. The CDR3 runs 17 residues. With 1 base clipped from V and 1 base from J, the junction kept 5 bases outside the gene matches. The chain couples TRBV4-3 to TRBJ1-1, with TRBD1 matching 11 bases. The sequencing used PBMCs, collected 5 days after the first yellow fever vaccination. The receptor's source is a man younger than 35 who received the YFV17D yellow fever vaccine. DNA of the CDR3: TGCGCCAGCAGCCAAGGTTGGACAGGGGGCAGGAACACTGAAGCTTTCTTT. Amino acid sequence: CASSQGWTGGRNTEAFF.